This TCR beta chain was obtained from a study of T-cell reconstitution after alpha-beta-depleted transplantation in children. Between the trimmed V and J ends, which lost 9 bases and 3 bases, there was a span of 12 bases. CDR1 SNHLY and CDR2 FYNNEI come from the germline V gene. CDR3 length: 12 residues. The library targeted TCRbeta and was prepared with unique molecular identifiers. One entry per CDR3 protein, called by TCRdb with MiXCR from the PCR reads. The data show 200,000 or so distinct CDR3 sequences, with roughly 6% seen just once and about 4.3% held by the top ten. Sample: PBMCs, taken before TCRalphabeta/CD19-depleted stem cell transplant. The V and J genes are TRBV2 and TRBJ2-7, with no clear D. This receptor was taken from a girl in the first two years of life with combined immunodeficiency, due to receive a stem cell transplant. DNA of the CDR3: TGTGCCAGGGGGTCTTCGGGCTACGAGCAGTACTTC. This encodes CARGSSGYEQYF.